Listed here are 18 T cell receptor beta chains from one sample, sequenced in a study of T cells after yellow fever vaccination. TCRdb redid the calling of the 5' RACE reads with MiXCR, one entry per CDR3 protein. This sample has 250,000 to 400,000 distinct CDR3 sequences, with around 4.4% found just once. The material was PBMCs, obtained 15 days after the yellow fever booster vaccination. These receptors were obtained from a man younger than 35 who received the YFV17D yellow fever vaccine.

This clonotype was seen just once. This chain connects TRBV12-3 or TRBV12-4 to TRBJ1-4; 10 bases line up with TRBD1. CDR3 length equals 13 residues. The V and J ends lost 7 bases and 14 bases, in that order; junction bases with no gene match: 10. The CDR3 DNA reads as TGTGCCAGCATTAGCCGGGACAGGGGATGGCTGTTTTTT. This sequence encodes CASISRDRGWLFF.

There are many counts of this clonotype. The chain has TRBV12-3 or TRBV12-4 and TRBJ1-2, with 8 bases identical to TRBD1. V shed 6 bases, J shed 4 bases, and the junction held 4 bases outside the gene matches. The CDR3 has 13 amino acids. The CDR3 sequence: CASSRTGPYGYTF. The CDR3 region has the DNA TGTGCCAGCAGCAGGACAGGGCCCTATGGCTACACCTTC.

This clonotype was detected many times. The gene calls are TRBV18 and TRBJ1-1; D call uncertain. Trimming removed 2 bases from V and 2 bases from J, with 6 bases in between. The CDR3 is 13 residues long. CDR1 and CDR2 (germline): KGHSH, LQKENI. The CDR3 spells CASSPGENTEAFF. The CDR3 DNA reads TGTGCCAGCTCACCAGGCGAAAACACTGAAGCTTTCTTT. The full variable domain, in which reference TRBV18 and TRBJ1-1 provide the parts outside the CDR3, is NAGVMQNPRHLVRRRGQEARLRCSPMKGHSHVYWYRQLPEEGLKFMVYLQKENIIDESGMPKERFSAEFPKEGPSILRIQQVVRGDSAAYFCASSPGENTEAFFGQGTRLTVV.

This clonotype showed up just a few times. The chain has TRBV3-1 and TRBJ2-5, with 8 nucleotides matching TRBD1. Germline lookup yields CDR1 LGHDT and CDR2 YNNKEL (reference sequence). The CDR3 covers 14 residues. The trim removed 3 bases at V and 3 bases at J, leaving 3 bases unmatched. DNA for the CDR3: TGTGCCAGCAGCCAGACAGGGGAGGAAGAGACCCAGTACTTC. It specifies CASSQTGEEETQYF.

Only a few counts were recorded for this clonotype. The gene calls are TRBV6-5 and TRBJ2-7; a weak D match, TRBD2 (7 bases). Germline V gives CDR1 MNHEY, CDR2 SVGAGI. The CDR3 contains 14 residues. V was pared by 0 bases and J by 5 bases, with 11 bases between. CDR3 sequence (DNA): TGTGCCAGCAGTTACTCGGCGGGGGCGGACGAGCAGTACTTC. As protein: CASSYSAGADEQYF.

The chain has TRBV4-1 and TRBJ2-5; TRBD2 matches 7 bases. Germline loops: CDR1 MGHRA, CDR2 YSYEKL. Trimming removed 0 bases from V and 7 bases from J; junction bases left unmatched: 2. The CDR3 loop spans 13 amino acids. CDR3 region: CASSQDGGGTQYF. The CDR3 nucleotides read TGCGCCAGCAGCCAAGATGGGGGGGGGACCCAGTACTTC.

The sample holds many counts of this clonotype. J is TRBJ2-3 and V is TRBV6-5; D is unresolved. V lost 4 bases and J 5 bases, leaving 10 bases between the germline ends. The germline gives CDR1 MNHEY, CDR2 SVGAGI. The CDR3 has 13 residues. The CDR3 sequence: CASSWKSGDTQYF. The CDR3 region has the DNA TGTGCCAGCAGTTGGAAAAGTGGAGATACGCAGTATTTT.

This clonotype was seen many times. The rearrangement uses TRBV12-3 or TRBV12-4 and TRBJ1-2; unclear D gene. CDR3 length: 12 residues. Between the trimmed V and J ends, which lost 7 bases and 4 bases, there was a span of 10 bases. This CDR3 is CASNSYPYGYTF. The CDR3 DNA sequence: TGTGCCAGCAATAGCTATCCCTATGGCTACACCTTC.

This chain joins TRBV27 and TRBJ1-3, with D possibly TRBD1 on 5 matching bases. This CDR3 is built from 15 residues. V dropped 4 bases and J dropped 2 bases, with 12 bases sitting between them. The germline gives CDR1 MNHEY, CDR2 SMNVEV (reference sequence). The CDR3: CASSYGTGPGNTIYF. The CDR3 nucleotides are TGTGCCAGCAGTTACGGGACGGGTCCTGGAAACACCATATATTTT.

This clonotype was counted between two and nine times. The rearrangement uses TRBV5-1 and TRBJ1-2; 8 bases align to TRBD1. The CDR3 contains 13 residues. With V trimmed by 3 bases and J by 8 bases, 6 bases remained unmatched. Germline V CDR1 and CDR2: SGHRS, YFSETQ. The DNA for the CDR3 is TGCGCCAGCAGCTCGACAGGGGAGGGCGGCTACACCTTC. It specifies CASSSTGEGGYTF. The whole variable domain, filled in from reference TRBV5-1 and TRBJ1-2, reads KAGVTQTPRYLIKTRGQQVTLSCSPISGHRSVSWYQQTPGQGLQFLFEYFSETQRNKGNFPGRFSGRQFSNSRSEMNVSTLELGDSALYLCASSSTGEGGYTFGSGTRLTVV.

V gene TRBV4-3 combines with J gene TRBJ1-2; 7 bases are shared with TRBD1. The length of the CDR3 is 15 residues. V shed 1 base, J shed 4 bases, and the junction held 6 bases outside the gene matches. CDR1 is LGHNA, CDR2 YSLEER, per germline. CDR3 sequence: CASSQGTGRSYGYTF. The CDR3 DNA reads TGCGCCAGCAGCCAAGGGACAGGTAGAAGCTATGGCTACACCTTC.

The rearrangement links TRBV15 to TRBJ1-2, with 9 bases identical to TRBD1. This CDR3 has 14 amino acids. CDR1 is LNHNV, CDR2 YYDKDF, per germline (reference sequence). Unmatched junction bases numbered 9, after V lost 5 bases and J lost 8 bases. The CDR3 nucleotides are TGTGCCACCAGCGGGTACAGGGGGCTTAACGGCTACACCTTC. Translated, it gives CATSGYRGLNGYTF. The full variable domain, in which reference TRBV15 and TRBJ1-2 provide the parts outside the CDR3, is DAMVIQNPRYQVTQFGKPVTLSCSQTLNHNVMYWYQQKSSQAPKLLFHYYDKDFNNEADTPDNFQSRRPNTSFCFLDIRSPGLGDTAMYLCATSGYRGLNGYTFGSGTRLTVV.

This clonotype was seen repeatedly, ten times or more. The chain uses TRBV20-1 and TRBJ1-1; 10 nucleotides line up with TRBD1. CDR1 and CDR2 from the germline V gene are DFQATT and SNEGSKA (reference sequence). V shed 5 bases and J 0 bases; nucleotides not matched to a gene: 9. The length of the CDR3 is 16 residues. The CDR3 protein is CSAWDRGHLMNTEAFF. CDR3 DNA: TGCAGTGCTTGGGACAGGGGCCATTTGATGAACACTGAAGCTTTCTTT.

In its sample, this clonotype was seen many times. The rearrangement links TRBV12-3 or TRBV12-4 to TRBJ2-3; TRBD2 might be the D (7 bases). The V end was cut by 11 bases, the J end by 2 bases, with 17 bases between. CDR3 length equals 14 residues. CDR3 protein: CAASRGALTDTQYF. The DNA for the CDR3 is TGTGCCGCCTCCCGGGGGGCCCTCACAGATACGCAGTATTTT.

In this sample, this clonotype turned up a few times. V usage is TRBV20-1 and J usage is TRBJ2-5, with D maybe TRBD2 (5 bases). The V end lost 5 bases, the J end lost 1 base, and 14 bases lay between the germline ends. The CDR3 is 14 amino acids. Looked up from germline, CDR1 is DFQATT and CDR2 is SNEGSKA (reference sequence). CDR3 bases: TGCAGTGCTTACATCAGGAGCGGCCAAGAGACCCAGTACTTC. Encoded protein: CSAYIRSGQETQYF.

This clonotype came up many times. This chain joins TRBV20-1 and TRBJ1-4; weak D call: TRBD1 (5 bases). V was clipped by 2 bases and J by 8 bases, with 15 bases between them. Germline CDR1 is DFQATT and CDR2 is SNEGSKA (reference sequence). The CDR3 sequence is 14 residues long. This CDR3 is CSARRDRSREKLFF. The CDR3, as DNA: TGCAGTGCTAGACGGGACCGTTCGAGGGAAAAACTGTTTTTT.

The rearrangement joins TRBV4-2 to TRBJ2-5; D not certain. Trimming took 0 bases from V and 5 from J, leaving 7 bases between them. The CDR3 spans 13 residues. CDR1 is LGHNA and CDR2 is YNFKEQ in the germline V gene. The CDR3, as DNA: TGTGCCAGCAGCCAAGACGGGTTGGAGACCCAGTACTTC. Its protein is CASSQDGLETQYF.

This clonotype was observed many times. The chain uses TRBV5-1 and TRBJ1-2; 8 bases map to TRBD1. Germline CDR1 SGHRS, CDR2 YFSETQ. This CDR3 contains 16 residues. The V gene end was trimmed by 0 bases and the J gene end by 8 bases; junction bases not matched to a gene: 12. CDR3 bases: TGCGCCAGCAGCTTGGACACCGGGACAGGTCCCTTCGGCTACACCTTC. Amino acid sequence: CASSLDTGTGPFGYTF.